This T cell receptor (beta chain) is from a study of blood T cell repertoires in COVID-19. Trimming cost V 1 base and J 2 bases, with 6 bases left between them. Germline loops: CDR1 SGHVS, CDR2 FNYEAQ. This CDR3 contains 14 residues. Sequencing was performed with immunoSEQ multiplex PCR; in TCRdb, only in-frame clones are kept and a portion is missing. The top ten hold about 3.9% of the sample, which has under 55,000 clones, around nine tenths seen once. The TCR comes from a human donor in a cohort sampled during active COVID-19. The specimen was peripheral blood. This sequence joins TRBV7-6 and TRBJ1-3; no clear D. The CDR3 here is CASSLGGPGNTIYF. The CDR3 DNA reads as TGTGCCAGCAGCTTAGGAGGTCCTGGAAACACCATATATTTT.